The T cell receptor (beta chain) under discussion was sequenced for a study of cytotoxic CD8 clonotypes in ibrutinib-treated CLL. General observations from the study: The clonality rise at ibrutinib response reflected private clonotype expansion. Collection times varied between progressing and sustained-remission patients.

CDR3 length equals 15 residues. CDR1 and CDR2 (germline): SGHDT, YYEEEE. J was trimmed by 3 bases and V by 1 base; bases with no gene match: 5. Details on this clone: What it binds is not known.

Repertoires were generated with immunoSEQ multiplex PCR, while TCRdb's copy carries only in-frame clones and drops some. The profile shows over 100,000 clones, 75% to 90% of them singletons. Sample: PBMCs, taken after 24 months of ibrutinib treatment. J is TRBJ2-5 and V is TRBV5-6, with TRBD2 matching over 8 bases. This sequence was found in a human donor with chronic lymphocytic leukemia. CDR3 loop: CASSLLIAGKETQYF. The CDR3 DNA sequence: TGTGCCAGCAGCTTGCTAATAGCGGGAAAAGAGACCCAGTACTTC.